This is a list of T cell receptor beta chains from one sample in a study of control samples from healthy donors and cancer patients. Assay used: immunoSEQ multiplex PCR; TCRdb lists only in-frame clones, some missing. The table has 90,000 or so clones, 88% seen once. The sequencing sample was made of blood. These receptors came from a woman in her 70s in good health. The CDR3 runs from the conserved cysteine through the conserved F or W. The order of the fields is clone size, D gene, V gene, J gene, CDR3 protein, CDR3 DNA. D genes are given only for firm matches. Rows give clone size only sometimes, using once, few, many, or a class for an expanded clone.

size: -
D: -
V: TRBV15
J: TRBJ1-5
CDR3: CATATGSNQPQHF
DNA: TGTGCGACCGCAACAGGGAGCAATCAGCCCCAGCATTTT

size: -
D: TRBD1
V: TRBV6-6
J: TRBJ2-7
CDR3: CASSLVSGGRDEQYF
DNA: TGTGCCAGCAGTTTGGTGTCAGGGGGCCGGGACGAGCAGTACTTC

size: few
D: -
V: TRBV12-3/TRBV12-4
J: TRBJ2-7
CDR3: CASSLHIGYEQYF
DNA: TGTGCCAGCAGTTTACATATCGGCTACGAGCAGTACTTC

size: -
D: -
V: TRBV11-1
J: TRBJ1-1
CDR3: CASSPGLSYTEAFF
DNA: TGTGCCAGCAGCCCAGGATTAAGCTACACTGAAGCTTTCTTT

size: -
D: -
V: TRBV6-5
J: TRBJ1-4
CDR3: CATDMPTNEKLFF
DNA: TGTGCCACCGACATGCCCACTAATGAAAAACTGTTTTTT

size: -
D: TRBD1
V: TRBV5-4
J: TRBJ1-1
CDR3: CASRTGGNTEAFF
DNA: TGTGCCAGCCGGACAGGCGGGAACACTGAAGCTTTCTTT

size: once
D: -
V: TRBV5-1
J: TRBJ1-1
CDR3: CASSLDRLSEAFF
DNA: TGCGCCAGCAGCTTGGATCGTTTATCTGAAGCTTTCTTT

size: -
D: TRBD2
V: TRBV19
J: TRBJ2-1
CDR3: CASSIVSGSPNEQFF
DNA: TGTGCCAGTAGTATAGTTAGCGGGAGCCCCAATGAGCAGTTCTTC

size: -
D: TRBD1
V: TRBV18
J: TRBJ1-2
CDR3: CASSQISTGDNYGYTF
DNA: TGTGCCAGCTCACAGATCTCGACAGGGGATAACTATGGCTACACCTTC

size: -
D: TRBD1
V: TRBV9
J: TRBJ1-3
CDR3: CASSTEDRGKGNTIYF
DNA: TGTGCCAGCAGCACAGAGGACAGGGGGAAAGGAAACACCATATATTTT

size: -
D: -
V: TRBV27
J: TRBJ1-2
CDR3: CASSPTGPAYGYTF
DNA: TGTGCCAGCAGTCCGACAGGACCCGCCTATGGCTACACCTTC

size: -
D: -
V: TRBV4-2
J: TRBJ2-3
CDR3: CASSQEGGDPSLQYF
DNA: TGTGCCAGCAGCCAAGAGGGCGGAGATCCCTCCTTGCAGTATTTT

size: -
D: -
V: TRBV29-1
J: TRBJ1-1
CDR3: CSAKQGRDTEAFF
DNA: TGCAGCGCTAAACAGGGTCGGGACACTGAAGCTTTCTTT

size: -
D: TRBD1
V: TRBV9
J: TRBJ1-6
CDR3: CASSQEGQGASPLHF
DNA: TGTGCCAGCAGCCAAGAGGGACAGGGCGCTTCACCCCTCCACTTT

size: -
D: -
V: TRBV2
J: TRBJ2-1
CDR3: CASRPPQPYNEQFF
DNA: TGTGCCAGCAGGCCCCCACAACCTTACAATGAGCAGTTCTTC

size: -
D: TRBD1
V: TRBV6-5
J: TRBJ1-5
CDR3: CASSTTGRNQPQHF
DNA: TGTGCCAGCAGCACGACAGGGAGGAATCAGCCCCAGCATTTT

size: once
D: TRBD2
V: TRBV11-2
J: TRBJ2-7
CDR3: CASSLALAGVYEQYF
DNA: TGTGCCAGCAGCTTAGCACTAGCGGGAGTGTACGAGCAGTACTTC

size: -
D: -
V: TRBV6-5
J: TRBJ2-7
CDR3: CASSFGSGLGSYEQYF
DNA: TGTGCCAGCAGTTTCGGTTCCGGCTTGGGCTCCTACGAGCAGTACTTC

size: once
D: TRBD1
V: TRBV5-6
J: TRBJ1-5
CDR3: CASSLGGQALYSNQPQHF
DNA: TGTGCCAGCAGCTTGGGAGGACAGGCTCTATATAGCAATCAGCCCCAGCATTTT

size: -
D: -
V: TRBV29-1
J: TRBJ1-1
CDR3: CSVGSGDAFF
DNA: TGCAGCGTTGGATCGGGGGATGCTTTCTTT

size: -
D: -
V: TRBV5-1
J: TRBJ1-5
CDR3: CASSLEGGDQPQHF
DNA: TGCGCCAGCAGCTTGGAAGGGGGTGACCAGCCCCAGCATTTT

size: -
D: -
V: TRBV7-9
J: TRBJ1-6
CDR3: CASSLDQGSSPLHF
DNA: TGTGCCAGCAGCTTAGATCAGGGCAGCTCTCCCCTCCACTTT

size: -
D: -
V: TRBV9
J: TRBJ1-3
CDR3: CASSVEGHSTNTIYF
DNA: TGTGCCAGCAGCGTAGAGGGCCATTCAACGAACACCATATATTTT

size: -
D: -
V: TRBV21-1
J: TRBJ1-4
CDR3: CASSGQGGEKLFF
DNA: TGTGCCAGCAGCGGACAGGGTGGGGAAAAACTGTTTTTT

size: -
D: -
V: TRBV7-9
J: TRBJ1-6
CDR3: CASTPRVDSPLHF
DNA: TGTGCCAGCACCCCACGAGTGGATTCACCCCTCCACTTT

size: -
D: TRBD1
V: TRBV7-6
J: TRBJ1-3
CDR3: CASSSAIYRGPGNTIYF
DNA: TGTGCCAGCAGCTCGGCCATCTACAGGGGGCCCGGAAACACCATATATTTT

size: -
D: TRBD2
V: TRBV5-1
J: TRBJ2-7
CDR3: CASGEGLPSSYEQYF
DNA: TGCGCCAGCGGGGAGGGACTCCCGAGCTCCTACGAGCAGTACTTC

size: -
D: TRBD1
V: TRBV6-5
J: TRBJ1-1
CDR3: CASGTGADTEAFF
DNA: TGTGCCAGCGGAACAGGGGCGGACACTGAAGCTTTCTTT

size: -
D: TRBD1
V: TRBV2
J: TRBJ1-1
CDR3: CASGTAGRVNTEAFF
DNA: TGTGCCAGCGGGACAGCTGGCCGTGTGAACACTGAAGCTTTCTTT

size: few
D: -
V: TRBV2
J: TRBJ1-5
CDR3: CASSEGGFNQPQHF
DNA: TGTGCCAGCAGTGAGGGGGGTTTTAATCAGCCCCAGCATTTT

size: -
D: TRBD1
V: TRBV28
J: TRBJ2-5
CDR3: CASSPRQGETQYF
DNA: TGTGCCAGCAGTCCCCGACAGGGAGAGACCCAGTACTTC

size: once
D: -
V: TRBV3-1/TRBV3-2
J: TRBJ2-7
CDR3: CASSQGRGEQYF
DNA: TGTGCCAGCAGCCAAGGGAGGGGCGAGCAGTACTTC

size: -
D: -
V: TRBV7-8
J: TRBJ2-1
CDR3: CASSSRGQFRRSNEQFF
DNA: TGTGCCAGCAGCTCACGGGGTCAGTTCCGTAGGAGCAATGAGCAGTTCTTC

size: -
D: TRBD2
V: TRBV7-6
J: TRBJ2-1
CDR3: CASSPEAGMHEQFF
DNA: TGTGCCAGCAGCCCAGAAGCGGGGATGCATGAGCAGTTCTTC

size: -
D: -
V: TRBV3-1/TRBV3-2
J: TRBJ2-1
CDR3: CASSQDSSSYNEQFF
DNA: TGTGCCAGCAGCCAGGACAGTAGCTCCTACAATGAGCAGTTCTTC

size: -
D: TRBD2
V: TRBV6-2/TRBV6-3
J: TRBJ2-3
CDR3: CASSYVRELDTQYF
DNA: TGTGCCAGCAGTTATGTGCGGGAGTTAGATACGCAGTATTTT

size: -
D: TRBD2
V: TRBV7-2
J: TRBJ2-7
CDR3: CASSSLTGTSGEQYF
DNA: TGTGCCAGCAGTTCTCTCACCGGGACTAGCGGCGAGCAGTACTTC

size: -
D: TRBD2
V: TRBV19
J: TRBJ2-3
CDR3: CASSSQRGSTDTQYF
DNA: TGTGCCAGTAGTTCCCAGCGGGGTAGCACAGATACGCAGTATTTT

size: -
D: TRBD1
V: TRBV5-1
J: TRBJ2-7
CDR3: CASSLPPGQVLGEQYF
DNA: TGCGCCAGCAGCTTGCCTCCGGGACAGGTCTTAGGAGAGCAGTACTTC

size: few
D: TRBD1
V: TRBV2
J: TRBJ1-2
CDR3: CASSRQGANYGYTF
DNA: TGTGCCAGCAGTCGACAGGGGGCTAACTATGGCTACACCTTC

size: -
D: -
V: TRBV27
J: TRBJ1-1
CDR3: CASSPLGANTEAFF
DNA: TGTGCCAGCAGCCCCCTGGGTGCGAACACTGAAGCTTTCTTT

size: -
D: -
V: TRBV4-1
J: TRBJ1-2
CDR3: CASSQEELARRVNGYTF
DNA: TGCGCCAGCAGCCAAGAAGAGCTGGCTAGAAGGGTAAATGGCTACACCTTC

size: -
D: -
V: TRBV6-5
J: TRBJ2-7
CDR3: CASSYLAGGSGEQYF
DNA: TGTGCCAGCAGTTACCTCGCAGGGGGGTCAGGCGAGCAGTACTTC

size: -
D: -
V: TRBV9
J: TRBJ1-1
CDR3: CASSVGEVNTEAFF
DNA: TGTGCCAGCAGCGTTGGGGAAGTGAACACTGAAGCTTTCTTT

size: -
D: -
V: TRBV11-2
J: TRBJ1-2
CDR3: CASSLSPSINNGYTF
DNA: TGTGCCAGCAGCTTGTCCCCCTCCATTAACAATGGCTACACCTTC

size: -
D: -
V: TRBV27
J: TRBJ2-1
CDR3: CASSLGGQGGQSEQFF
DNA: TGTGCCAGCAGTTTAGGGGGGCAGGGTGGGCAGAGTGAGCAGTTCTTC

size: few
D: -
V: TRBV9
J: TRBJ2-2
CDR3: CASSLTSNTGELFF
DNA: TGTGCCAGCAGCCTCACTAGCAACACCGGGGAGCTGTTTTTT

size: -
D: -
V: TRBV10-3
J: TRBJ2-3
CDR3: CAISGTVDTQYF
DNA: TGTGCCATCAGTGGAACGGTAGATACGCAGTATTTT

size: -
D: -
V: TRBV7-9
J: TRBJ1-1
CDR3: CASSPVSEAFF
DNA: TGTGCCAGCAGCCCCGTGTCTGAAGCTTTCTTT